The TCR beta chain described here comes from a study of blood T cell repertoires in COVID-19. About the study: The study drew acute and convalescent COVID-19 samples from the United States, Italy and Spain. PBMCs, B-cell-depleted T cells, or T cells provided the cDNA or gDNA that made up the material.

As processed by the authors: Amplification with reference gene primers provided the estimates of nucleated cell counts. Profiled with immunoSEQ multiplex PCR; TCRdb holds only in-frame clones, not every one. V and J calls plus clone size are reproduced from that table; the DNA served to infer D and trimming. The sample records around 300,000 clones, around 80% being singletons. This CDR3 spans 13 amino acids. Between the trimmed V and J ends, which lost 3 bases and 4 bases, there was a span of 12 bases. Germline V CDR1 and CDR2: SQVTM, ANQGSEA. Sequenced: peripheral blood. The clonotype originates from a man aged 30-40 years with active or convalescent COVID-19. J is TRBJ1-2 and V is TRBV29-1, with D unclear. The chain's CDR3 is CSVDLTAGYGYTF. CDR3 DNA: TGCAGCGTTGATCTTACGGCGGGCTATGGCTACACCTTC.